The clone carrying this T cell receptor (beta chain) appeared a few times. Its matching antigen is unknown. TCRdb re-called the 5' RACE reads through MiXCR, storing one row per CDR3 protein. The sample has about 790,000 distinct CDR3 sequences, about 20% seen once. The sample belongs to a study of identical twins. The V end was cut by 4 bases, the J end by 8 bases, with 14 bases between. CDR3 length equals 13 residues. The study's findings and limits: The analysis was cross-sectional rather than longitudinal within donors.

The sample also formed part of further work on T cells expressing NK-cell markers.

J is TRBJ1-2 and V is TRBV12-3 or TRBV12-4, with unresolved D. Specimen: PBMCs. The sequence derives from a woman aged 18-35 years in good health. CDR3 nucleotides: TGTGCCAGCAGTTACATGGACGTAGGCGGCTACACCTTC. This encodes CASSYMDVGGYTF.